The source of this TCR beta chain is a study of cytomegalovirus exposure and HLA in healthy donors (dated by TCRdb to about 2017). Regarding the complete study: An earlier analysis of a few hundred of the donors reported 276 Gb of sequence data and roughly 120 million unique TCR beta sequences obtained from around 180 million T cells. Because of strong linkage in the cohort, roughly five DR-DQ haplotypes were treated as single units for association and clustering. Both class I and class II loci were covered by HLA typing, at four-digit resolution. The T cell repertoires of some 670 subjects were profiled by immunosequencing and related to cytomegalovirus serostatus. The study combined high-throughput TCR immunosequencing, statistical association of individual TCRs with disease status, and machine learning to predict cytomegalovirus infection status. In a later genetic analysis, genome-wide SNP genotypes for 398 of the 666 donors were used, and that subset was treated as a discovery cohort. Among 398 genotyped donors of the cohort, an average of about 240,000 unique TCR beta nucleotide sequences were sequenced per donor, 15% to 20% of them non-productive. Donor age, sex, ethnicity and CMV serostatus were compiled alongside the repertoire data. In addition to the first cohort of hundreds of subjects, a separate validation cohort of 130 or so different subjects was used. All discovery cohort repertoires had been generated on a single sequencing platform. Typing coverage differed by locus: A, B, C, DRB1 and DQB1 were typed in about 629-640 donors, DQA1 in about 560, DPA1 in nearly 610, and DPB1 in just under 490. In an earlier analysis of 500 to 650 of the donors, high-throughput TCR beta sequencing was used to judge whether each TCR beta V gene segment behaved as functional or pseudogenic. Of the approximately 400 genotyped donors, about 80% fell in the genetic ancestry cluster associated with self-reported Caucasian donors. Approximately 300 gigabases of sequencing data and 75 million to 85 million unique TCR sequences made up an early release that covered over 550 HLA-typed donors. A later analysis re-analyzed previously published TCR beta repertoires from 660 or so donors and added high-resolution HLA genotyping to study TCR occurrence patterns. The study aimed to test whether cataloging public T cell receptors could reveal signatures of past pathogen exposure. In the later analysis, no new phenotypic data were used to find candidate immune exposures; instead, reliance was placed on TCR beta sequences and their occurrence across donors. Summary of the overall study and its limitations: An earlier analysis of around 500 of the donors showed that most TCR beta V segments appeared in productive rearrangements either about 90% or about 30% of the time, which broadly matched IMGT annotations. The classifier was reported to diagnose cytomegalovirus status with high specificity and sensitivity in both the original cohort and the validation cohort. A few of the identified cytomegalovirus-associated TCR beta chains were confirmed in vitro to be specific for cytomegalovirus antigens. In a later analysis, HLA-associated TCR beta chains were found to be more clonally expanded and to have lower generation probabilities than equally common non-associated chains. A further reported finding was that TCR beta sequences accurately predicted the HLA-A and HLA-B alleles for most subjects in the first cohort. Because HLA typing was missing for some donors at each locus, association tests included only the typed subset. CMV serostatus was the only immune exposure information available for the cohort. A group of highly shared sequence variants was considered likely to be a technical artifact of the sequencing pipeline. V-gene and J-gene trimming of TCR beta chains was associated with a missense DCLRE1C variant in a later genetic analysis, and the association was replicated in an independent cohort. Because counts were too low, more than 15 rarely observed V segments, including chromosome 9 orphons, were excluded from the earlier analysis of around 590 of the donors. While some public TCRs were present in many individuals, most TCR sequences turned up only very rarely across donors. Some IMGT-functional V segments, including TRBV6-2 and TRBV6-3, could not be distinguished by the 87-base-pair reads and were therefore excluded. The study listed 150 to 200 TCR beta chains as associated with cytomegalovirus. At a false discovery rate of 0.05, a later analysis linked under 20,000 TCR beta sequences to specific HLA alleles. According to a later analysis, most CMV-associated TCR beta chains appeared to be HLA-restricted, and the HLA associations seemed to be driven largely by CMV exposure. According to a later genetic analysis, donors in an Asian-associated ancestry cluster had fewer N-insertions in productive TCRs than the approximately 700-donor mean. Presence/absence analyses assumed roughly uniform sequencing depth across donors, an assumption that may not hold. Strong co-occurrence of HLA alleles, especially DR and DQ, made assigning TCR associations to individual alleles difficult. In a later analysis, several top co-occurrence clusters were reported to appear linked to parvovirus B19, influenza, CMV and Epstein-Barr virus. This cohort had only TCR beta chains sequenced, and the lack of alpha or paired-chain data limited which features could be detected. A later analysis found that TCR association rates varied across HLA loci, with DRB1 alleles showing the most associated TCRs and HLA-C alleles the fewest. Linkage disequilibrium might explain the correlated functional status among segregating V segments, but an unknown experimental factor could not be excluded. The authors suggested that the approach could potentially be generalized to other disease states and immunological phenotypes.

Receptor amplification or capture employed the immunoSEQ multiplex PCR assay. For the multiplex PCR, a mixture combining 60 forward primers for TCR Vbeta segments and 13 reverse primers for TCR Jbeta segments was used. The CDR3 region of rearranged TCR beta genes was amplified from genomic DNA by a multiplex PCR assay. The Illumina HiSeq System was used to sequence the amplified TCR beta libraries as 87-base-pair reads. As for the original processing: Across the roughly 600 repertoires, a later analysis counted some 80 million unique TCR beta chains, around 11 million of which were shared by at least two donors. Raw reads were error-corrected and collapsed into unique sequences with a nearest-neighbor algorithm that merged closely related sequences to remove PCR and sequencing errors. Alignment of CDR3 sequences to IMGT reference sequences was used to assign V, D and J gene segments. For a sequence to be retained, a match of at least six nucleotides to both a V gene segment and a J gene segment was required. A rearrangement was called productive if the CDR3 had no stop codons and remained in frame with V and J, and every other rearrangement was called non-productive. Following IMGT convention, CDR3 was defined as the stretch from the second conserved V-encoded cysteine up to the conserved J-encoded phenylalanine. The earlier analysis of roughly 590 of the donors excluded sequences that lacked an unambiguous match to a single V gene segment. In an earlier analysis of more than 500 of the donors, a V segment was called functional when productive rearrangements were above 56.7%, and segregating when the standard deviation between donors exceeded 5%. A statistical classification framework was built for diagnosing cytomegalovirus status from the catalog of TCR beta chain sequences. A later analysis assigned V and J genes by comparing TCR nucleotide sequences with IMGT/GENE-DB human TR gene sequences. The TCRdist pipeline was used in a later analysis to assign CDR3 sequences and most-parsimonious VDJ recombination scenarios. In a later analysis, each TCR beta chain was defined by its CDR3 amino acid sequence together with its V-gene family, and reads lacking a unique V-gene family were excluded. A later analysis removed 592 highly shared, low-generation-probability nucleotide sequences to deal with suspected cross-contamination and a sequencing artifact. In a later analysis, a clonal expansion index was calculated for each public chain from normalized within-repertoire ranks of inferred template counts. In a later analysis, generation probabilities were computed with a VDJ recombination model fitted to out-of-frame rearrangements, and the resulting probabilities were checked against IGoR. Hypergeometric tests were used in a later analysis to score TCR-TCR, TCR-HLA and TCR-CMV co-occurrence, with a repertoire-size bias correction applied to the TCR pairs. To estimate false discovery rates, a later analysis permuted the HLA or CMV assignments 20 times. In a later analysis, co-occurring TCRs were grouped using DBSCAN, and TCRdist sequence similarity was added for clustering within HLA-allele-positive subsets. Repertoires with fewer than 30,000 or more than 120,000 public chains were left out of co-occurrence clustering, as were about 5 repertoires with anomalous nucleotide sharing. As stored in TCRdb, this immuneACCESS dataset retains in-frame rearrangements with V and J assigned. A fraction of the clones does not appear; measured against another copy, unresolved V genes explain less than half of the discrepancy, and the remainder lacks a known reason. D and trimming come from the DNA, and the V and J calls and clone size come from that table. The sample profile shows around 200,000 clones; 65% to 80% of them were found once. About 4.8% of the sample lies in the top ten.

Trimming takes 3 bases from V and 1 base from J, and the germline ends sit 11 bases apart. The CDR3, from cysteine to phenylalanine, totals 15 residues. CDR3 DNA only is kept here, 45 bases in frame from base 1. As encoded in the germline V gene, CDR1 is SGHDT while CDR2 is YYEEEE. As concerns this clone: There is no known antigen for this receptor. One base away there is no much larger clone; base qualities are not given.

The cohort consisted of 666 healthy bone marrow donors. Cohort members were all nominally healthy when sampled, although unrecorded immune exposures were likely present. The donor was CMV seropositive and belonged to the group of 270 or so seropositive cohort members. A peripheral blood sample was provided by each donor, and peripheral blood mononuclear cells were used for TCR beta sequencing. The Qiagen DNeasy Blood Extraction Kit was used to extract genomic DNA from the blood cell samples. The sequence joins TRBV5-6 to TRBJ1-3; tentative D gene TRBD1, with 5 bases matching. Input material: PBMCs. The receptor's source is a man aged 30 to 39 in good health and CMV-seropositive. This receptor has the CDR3 CASSSVDRSGNTIYF. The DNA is TGTGCCAGCAGCTCCGTTGACAGATCTGGAAACACCATATATTTT.